This T cell receptor (beta chain) was sequenced in a study of shared clonotypes between healthy human individuals. This clone has a single count. Profiling relied on immunoSEQ multiplex PCR, and the TCRdb table lists in-frame clones only, not all of them. The sample contains 500,000 to 550,000 clones, 90% to 97% of which appear only once. V was clipped by 0 bases and J by 1 base, with 7 bases between them. This CDR3 spans 15 amino acids. CDR1 is SGHRS, CDR2 YFSETQ, per germline. The study separated CD4+ cells into CD45RA+ naive and CD45RA-negative memory subsets. Specimen: naive CD4+ T cells sorted from blood. Stated subset: CD45RA+ positively selected. This receptor was taken from a woman aged 25-40 years in good health. The gene calls are TRBV5-1 and TRBJ2-2, with D unresolved. The CDR3 spells CASSLGQRNTGELFF. The CDR3 DNA follows: TGCGCCAGCAGCTTGGGGCAGAGGAACACCGGGGAGCTGTTTTTT.